Following are 20 T cell receptor beta chains from one sample sequenced in a study of blood T cell repertoires in COVID-19. TCRdb keeps only in-frame clones here, not all; method: immunoSEQ multiplex PCR. The sample gives 120,000 or so clones, roughly 75% of which show up once; 15% to 20% is in the top ten. The sample consisted of peripheral blood. The receptor source for this set is a man aged 55 to 70 with active or convalescent COVID-19.

This chain uses TRBV29-1 with TRBJ1-1; D is unclear. The CDR3 totals 12 residues. With 3 bases removed from V and 5 bases from J, the gap between germline ends came to 10 bases. The V gene's germline CDR1 is SQVTM and CDR2 ANQGSEA. CDR3 protein: CSVEDMETEAFF. CDR3 in DNA: TGCAGCGTTGAGGATATGGAGACTGAAGCTTTCTTT. Variable domain in full (rest from reference TRBV29-1 and TRBJ1-1): SAVISQKPSRDICQRGTSLTIQCQVDSQVTMMFWYRQQPGQSLTLIATANQGSEATYESGFVIDKFPISRPNLTFSTLTVSNMSPEDSSIYLCSVEDMETEAFFGQGTRLTVV.

J is TRBJ2-7 and V is TRBV30; 7 bases fit TRBD1. The junction had 3 bases not matched to a gene; V was cut back by 7 bases and J by 0 bases. This CDR3 contains 12 residues. Germline V CDR1 and CDR2: GTSNPN, SVGIG (reference sequence). The CDR3 region has the DNA TGTGCCTTAACAGGGGTCTCCTACGAGCAGTACTTC. Protein sequence: CALTGVSYEQYF.

This sequence joins TRBV3-1 (or the pseudogene TRBV3-2) and TRBJ1-5; the match to TRBD1 covers 9 bases. CDR3 length: 16 residues. The ends lost 0 bases at V and 7 bases at J; junction bases unmatched: 7. Germline V gene sequence: CDR1 LGHDT, CDR2 YNNKEL (reference sequence). The CDR3 protein is CASSQEMDRGKQPQHF. CDR3 in DNA: TGTGCCAGCAGCCAAGAGATGGACAGGGGAAAGCAGCCCCAGCATTTT.

The rearrangement joins TRBV29-1 to TRBJ2-3, with a possible D match to TRBD1 (5 bases). V was clipped by 3 bases and J by 9 bases, with 16 bases between them. There are 13 residues in the CDR3. The V gene's germline CDR1 is SQVTM and CDR2 ANQGSEA. CDR3: CSVDSGALQTQYF. In DNA, the CDR3 is TGCAGCGTTGATTCTGGGGCGCTTCAAACGCAGTATTTT.

The chain couples TRBV7-6 to TRBJ2-5; 7 bases map to TRBD2. Trimming cost V 0 bases and J 4 bases; bases outside gene matches: 8. The CDR3 sequence is 16 residues long. Germline V CDR1 and CDR2: SGHVS, FNYEAQ. In DNA form, the CDR3 reads TGTGCCAGCAGCTTAGCGGGCGGACTAGGCGGAGAGACCCAGTACTTC. Protein product: CASSLAGGLGGETQYF.

This clone was found once. V and J are TRBV2 and TRBJ1-1, with unresolved D. This CDR3 region has 14 residues. V lost 4 bases to trimming and J lost 5 bases, with 14 bases between them. Germline CDR1 and CDR2: SNHLY and FYNNEI. The DNA for the CDR3 is TGTGCCAGCAGTGTCGCTTTCGGGATGACTGAAGCTTTCTTT. Its translation: CASSVAFGMTEAFF.

The chain joins TRBV7-8 to TRBJ2-3; 8 bases map to TRBD1. The germline V gene has CDR1 SGHVS and CDR2 FQNEAQ. The CDR3 totals 13 residues. The V and J ends lost 8 bases and 1 base, in that order; junction bases with no gene match: 2. The CDR3 DNA sequence: TGTGCCAGCCGGACAGGGCGCACAGATACGCAGTATTTT. Translation gives CASRTGRTDTQYF.

The gene calls are TRBV28 and TRBJ2-1, with a possible D match to TRBD2 (7 bases). The CDR3 extends over 16 amino acids. V lost 5 bases and J 4 bases, leaving 18 bases between the germline ends. Germline-derived CDR1 and CDR2 are MDHEN and SYDVKM. The CDR3 DNA is TGTGCCAGCAGTCTAGGGGGGAGGGCCGTGTACAATGAGCAGTTCTTC. Its translation: CASSLGGRAVYNEQFF.

This chain connects TRBV28 to TRBJ1-4; D unclear. The CDR3 has 14 amino acids. CDR1 and CDR2 (germline): MDHEN, SYDVKM. V shed 3 bases and J shed 6 bases, with 11 bases lying between them. The CDR3 region is CASSLTAADEKLFF. CDR3 DNA sequence: TGTGCCAGCAGTTTGACGGCAGCGGATGAAAAACTGTTTTTT.

This chain uses TRBV7-8 with TRBJ2-2; 7 positions match TRBD2. Trimming took 5 bases from V and 4 from J; bases not matched to a gene: 19. CDR3 size: 19 residues. The germline V gene has CDR1 SGHVS and CDR2 FQNEAQ. CDR3 bases: TGTGCCAGCAGCCGAGAGTCCGGGAGGAGAGCAGCGAGCACCGGGGAGCTGTTTTTT. Its translation is CASSRESGRRAASTGELFF.

The chain uses TRBV6-5 and TRBJ1-4, with 7 bases aligning to TRBD1. The CDR3 has 14 residues. V dropped 8 bases and J dropped 8; count of bases not matched to a gene: 11. Germline assignment: CDR1 MNHEY and CDR2 SVGAGI. The CDR3 DNA sequence: TGTGCCAGCGGGCCGGGACAGCTACGAGAAAAACTGTTTTTT. This codes for CASGPGQLREKLFF.

The CDR3 here is CASSSPSRDRGPKQYF. In DNA form, the CDR3 reads TGTGCCAGCAGCTCCCCCTCCCGGGACAGGGGCCCCAAGCAGTACTTC. The chain links TRBV7-9 to TRBJ2-7, with TRBD1 matching 10 bases. CDR3 length equals 16 residues. Germline V lookup: CDR1 SEHNR, CDR2 FQNEAQ (reference sequence). After removal of 4 bases from V and 8 bases from J, the junction contained 14 bases not matched to a gene. The full variable domain, completed using reference TRBV7-9 and TRBJ2-7, is DTGVSQNPRHKITKRGQNVTFRCDPISEHNRLYWYRQTLGQGPEFLTYFQNEAQLEKSRLLSDRFSAERPKGSFSTLEIQRTEQGDSAMYLCASSSPSRDRGPKQYFGPGTRLTVT.

The chain is built from TRBV27 and TRBJ2-3, with TRBD2 matching over 10 bases. This CDR3 region has 19 residues. V dropped 4 bases and J dropped 1; count of bases not matched to a gene: 14. CDR1 MNHEY and CDR2 SMNVEV come from the germline V gene (reference sequence). CDR3 protein: CASSSAGLAGAGGTDTQYF. The CDR3 DNA is TGTGCCAGCAGTTCGGCCGGGCTAGCGGGGGCCGGGGGCACAGATACGCAGTATTTT.

The J gene is TRBJ1-2, the V gene TRBV18; maybe TRBD1 (5 bases). Between the trimmed V and J ends, which lost 3 bases and 4 bases, there was a span of 12 bases. This CDR3 is 14 amino acids long. Germline assignment: CDR1 KGHSH and CDR2 LQKENI. Here the CDR3 DNA reads TGTGCCAGCTCACCGCGACAGCCGTCCTATGGCTACACCTTC. The encoded protein is CASSPRQPSYGYTF.

The chain employs TRBV5-4 and TRBJ2-7, with a weak D call TRBD2 (5 bases). Germline values: CDR1 SGHNT, CDR2 YYREEE (reference sequence). The V gene lost 0 bases and the J gene lost 7 bases, with 11 bases spanning the gap. The length of the CDR3 is 13 residues. CDR3 bases: TGTGCCAGCAGCTTGGAGGCGAGAGGGGAGCAGTACTTC. Residues: CASSLEARGEQYF.

This sequence joins TRBV6-5 and TRBJ2-7, with a weak D call TRBD1 (5 bases). The CDR3 totals 14 residues. Germline V lookup: CDR1 MNHEY, CDR2 SVGAGI. Trimming stripped 5 bases from V and 4 bases from J, with 15 bases between. CDR3 DNA sequence: TGTGCCAGCAGTCAGGACACGGCTCGATACGAGCAGTACTTC. It codes for CASSQDTARYEQYF.

This clone was observed many times. This sequence joins TRBV7-2 and TRBJ1-6, with D perhaps matching TRBD1 (5 bases). Looked up from germline, CDR1 is SGHTA and CDR2 is FQGNSA. V was shortened by 4 bases and J by 6 bases, with 13 bases between the two germline ends. The CDR3 has 15 residues. The CDR3 nucleotides are TGTGCCAGCAGCTCCAGAGGGAGGGGTAATTCACCCCTCCACTTT. This sequence encodes CASSSRGRGNSPLHF.

The chain couples TRBV5-1 to TRBJ2-2; D perhaps matches TRBD2 (5 bases). The CDR3 runs 13 residues. Germline CDR1 and CDR2: SGHRS and YFSETQ. Between the trimmed V and J ends, which lost 1 base and 6 bases, there was a span of 7 bases. CDR3 loop: CASSLLSAGELFF. The CDR3 nucleotides read TGCGCCAGCAGCTTGCTTAGCGCCGGGGAGCTGTTTTTT.

J is TRBJ2-5 and V is TRBV20-1; TRBD1 is a possible D gene (6 bases). Trimming stripped 3 bases from V and 2 bases from J, with 13 bases between. Per the germline V gene, CDR1 is DFQATT and CDR2 is SNEGSKA (reference sequence). CDR3 length: 14 residues. The CDR3: CSASKGDGQETQYF. The DNA for the CDR3 is TGCAGTGCTAGTAAGGGGGATGGGCAAGAGACCCAGTACTTC.

The chain joins TRBV15 to TRBJ1-5; TRBD1 matches 9 bases. The V segment lost 5 bases and the J segment 5 bases; nucleotides outside the gene matches: 4. There are 14 residues in the CDR3. Germline values: CDR1 LNHNV, CDR2 YYDKDF (reference sequence). The CDR3 loop is CATSGGTGYQPQHF. For the CDR3, the DNA is TGTGCCACCAGCGGCGGGACAGGGTATCAGCCCCAGCATTTT.